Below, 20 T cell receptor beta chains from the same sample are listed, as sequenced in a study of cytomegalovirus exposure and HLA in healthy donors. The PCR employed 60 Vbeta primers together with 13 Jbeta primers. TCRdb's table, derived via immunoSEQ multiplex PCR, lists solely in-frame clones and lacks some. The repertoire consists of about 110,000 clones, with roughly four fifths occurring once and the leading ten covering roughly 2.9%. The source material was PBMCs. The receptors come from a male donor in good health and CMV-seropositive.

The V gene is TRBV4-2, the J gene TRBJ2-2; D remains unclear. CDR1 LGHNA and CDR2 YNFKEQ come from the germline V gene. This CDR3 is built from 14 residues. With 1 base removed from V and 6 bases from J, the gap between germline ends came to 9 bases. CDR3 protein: CASSQGPGPGELFF. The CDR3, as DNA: TGTGCCAGCAGCCAAGGTCCTGGGCCCGGGGAGCTGTTTTTT.

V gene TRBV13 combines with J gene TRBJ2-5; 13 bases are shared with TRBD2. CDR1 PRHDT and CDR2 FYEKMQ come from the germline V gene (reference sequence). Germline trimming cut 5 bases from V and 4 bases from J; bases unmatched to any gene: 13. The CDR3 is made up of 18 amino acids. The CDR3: CASSAGLAGDLGPETQYF. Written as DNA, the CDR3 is TGTGCCAGCAGCGCCGGACTAGCGGGAGATCTGGGGCCAGAGACCCAGTACTTC.

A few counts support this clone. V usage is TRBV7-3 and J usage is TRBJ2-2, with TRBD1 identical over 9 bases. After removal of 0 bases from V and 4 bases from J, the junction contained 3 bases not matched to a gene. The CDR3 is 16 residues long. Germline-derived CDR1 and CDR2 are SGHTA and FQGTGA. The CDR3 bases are TGTGCCAGCAGCTTAACAGCGGGACAGGGCACCGGGGAGCTGTTTTTT. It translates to CASSLTAGQGTGELFF.

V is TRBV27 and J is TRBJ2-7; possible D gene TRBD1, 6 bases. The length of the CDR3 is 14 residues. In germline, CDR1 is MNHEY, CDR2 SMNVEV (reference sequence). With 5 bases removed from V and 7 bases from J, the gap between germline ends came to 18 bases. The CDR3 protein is CASSPQGPTWEQYF. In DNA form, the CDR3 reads TGTGCCAGCAGTCCCCAGGGGCCAACGTGGGAGCAGTACTTC.

CDR3 coding DNA: TGTGCCAGCAGCCTACAATTGGGACAGAGTTATGGCTACACCTTC. Its translation is CASSLQLGQSYGYTF. The V call is TRBV5-4, the J call TRBJ1-2, with 7 bases lining up with TRBD1. This CDR3 region has 15 residues. V trimming: 4 bases; J trimming: 5 bases; junction bases outside the gene matches: 11. CDR1 and CDR2 (germline): SGHNT, YYREEE (reference sequence).

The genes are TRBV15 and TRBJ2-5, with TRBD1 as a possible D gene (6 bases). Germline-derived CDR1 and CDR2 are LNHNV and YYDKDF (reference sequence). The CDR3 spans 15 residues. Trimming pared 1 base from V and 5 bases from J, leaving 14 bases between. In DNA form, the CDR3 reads TGTGCCACCAGCAGAGGGCAGGGGCGGGCTGAGACCCAGTACTTC. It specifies CATSRGQGRAETQYF.

The chain's CDR3 is CSAMDRVSTLNTEAFF. The CDR3 region has the DNA TGCAGCGCTATGGACAGGGTTTCAACTCTGAACACTGAAGCTTTCTTT. V and J are TRBV29-1 and TRBJ1-1, with 8 bases aligning to TRBD1. V dropped 7 bases and J dropped 0; count of bases not matched to a gene: 13. The CDR3 runs 16 residues. Germline assignment: CDR1 SQVTM and CDR2 ANQGSEA.

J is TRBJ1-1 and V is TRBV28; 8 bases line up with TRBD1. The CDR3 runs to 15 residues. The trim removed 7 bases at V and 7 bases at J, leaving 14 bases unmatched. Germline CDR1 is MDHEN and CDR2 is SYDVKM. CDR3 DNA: TGTGCCAGCACGGCAGGGGGCGTGAATTCAAGTGAAGCTTTCTTT. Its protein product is CASTAGGVNSSEAFF.

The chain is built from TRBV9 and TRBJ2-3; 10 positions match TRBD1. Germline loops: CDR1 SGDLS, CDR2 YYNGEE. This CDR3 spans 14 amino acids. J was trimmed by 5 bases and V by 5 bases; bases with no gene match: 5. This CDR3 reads CASRTGGVGDTQYF. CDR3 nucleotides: TGTGCCAGCAGGACAGGGGGCGTCGGAGATACGCAGTATTTT.

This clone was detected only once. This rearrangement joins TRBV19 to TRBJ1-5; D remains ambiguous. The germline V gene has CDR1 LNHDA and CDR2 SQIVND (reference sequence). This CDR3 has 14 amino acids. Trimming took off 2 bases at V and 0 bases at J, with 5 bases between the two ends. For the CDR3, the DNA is TGTGCCAGTAGTATACCAGTTAGCAATCAGCCCCAGCATTTT. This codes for CASSIPVSNQPQHF.

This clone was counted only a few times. The CDR3 protein is CASGGQTTGNQPQHF. DNA of the CDR3: TGTGCCAGCGGGGGACAGACAACGGGCAATCAGCCCCAGCATTTT. The V call is TRBV6-1, the J call TRBJ1-5, with 7 positions matching TRBD1. There are 15 residues in the CDR3. V lost 8 bases and J lost 2; bases outside the gene matches: 9. Germline-derived CDR1 and CDR2 are MNHNS and SASEGT.

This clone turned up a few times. The CDR3 sequence: CATTKLGRNQPQHF. For the CDR3, the DNA is TGTGCCACTACTAAACTGGGTCGCAATCAGCCCCAGCATTTT. This sequence joins TRBV28 and TRBJ1-5, with D hard to call. V was shortened by 10 bases and J by 2 bases, with 15 bases between the two germline ends. Germline CDR1 reads MDHEN; CDR2 reads SYDVKM. The CDR3 totals 14 residues.

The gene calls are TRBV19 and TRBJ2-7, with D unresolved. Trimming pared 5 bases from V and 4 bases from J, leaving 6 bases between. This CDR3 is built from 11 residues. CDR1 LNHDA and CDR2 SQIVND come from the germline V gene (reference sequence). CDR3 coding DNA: TGTGCCAGTAGTTCCAGTTACGAGCAGTACTTC. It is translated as CASSSSYEQYF.

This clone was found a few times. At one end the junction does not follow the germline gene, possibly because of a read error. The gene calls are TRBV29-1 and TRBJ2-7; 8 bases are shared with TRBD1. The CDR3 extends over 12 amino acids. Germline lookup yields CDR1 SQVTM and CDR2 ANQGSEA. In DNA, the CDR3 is TGTAGGACAGGGCGATCCCCCTACGAGCAGTACTTC. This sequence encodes CRTGRSPYEQYF.

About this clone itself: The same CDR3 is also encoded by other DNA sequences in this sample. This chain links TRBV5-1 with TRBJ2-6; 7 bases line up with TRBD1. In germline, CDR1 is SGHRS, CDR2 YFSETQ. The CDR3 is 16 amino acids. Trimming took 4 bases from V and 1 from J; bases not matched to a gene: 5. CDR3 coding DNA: TGCGCCAGCAGCCTAGGGACAGCTTCTGGGGCCAACGTCCTGACTTTC. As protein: CASSLGTASGANVLTF.

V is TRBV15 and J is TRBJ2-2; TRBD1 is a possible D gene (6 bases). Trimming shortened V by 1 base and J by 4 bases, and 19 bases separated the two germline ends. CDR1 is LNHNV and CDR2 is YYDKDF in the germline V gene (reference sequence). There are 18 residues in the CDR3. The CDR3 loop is CATSRVSQRGYVTGELFF. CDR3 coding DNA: TGTGCCACCAGCAGAGTAAGTCAGAGGGGGTATGTCACCGGGGAGCTGTTTTTT. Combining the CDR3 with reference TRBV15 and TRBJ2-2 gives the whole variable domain DAMVIQNPRYQVTQFGKPVTLSCSQTLNHNVMYWYQQKSSQAPKLLFHYYDKDFNNEADTPDNFQSRRPNTSFCFLDIRSPGLGDTAMYLCATSRVSQRGYVTGELFFGEGSRLTVL.

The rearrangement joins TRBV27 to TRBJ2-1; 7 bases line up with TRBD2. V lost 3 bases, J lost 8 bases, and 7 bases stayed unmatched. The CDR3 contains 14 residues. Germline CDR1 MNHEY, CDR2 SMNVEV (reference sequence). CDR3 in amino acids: CASSLGGRSDEQFF. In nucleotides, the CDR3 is TGTGCCAGCAGTTTGGGGGGGAGAAGCGATGAGCAGTTCTTC.

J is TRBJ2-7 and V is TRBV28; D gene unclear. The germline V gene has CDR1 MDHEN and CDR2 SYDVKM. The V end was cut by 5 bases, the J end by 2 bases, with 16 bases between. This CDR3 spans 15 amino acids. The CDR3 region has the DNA TGTGCCAGCAGTCCATCGCGGCCTCCACCCTACGAGCAGTACTTC. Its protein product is CASSPSRPPPYEQYF. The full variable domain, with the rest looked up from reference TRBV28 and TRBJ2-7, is DVKVTQSSRYLVKRTGEKVFLECVQDMDHENMFWYRQDPGLGLRLIYFSYDVKMKEKGDIPEGYSVSREKKERFSLILESASTNQTSMYLCASSPSRPPPYEQYFGPGTRLTVT.

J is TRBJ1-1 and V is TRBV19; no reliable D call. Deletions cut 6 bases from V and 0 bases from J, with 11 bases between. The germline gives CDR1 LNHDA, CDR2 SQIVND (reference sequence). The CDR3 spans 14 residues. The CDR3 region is CASSWQVMNTEAFF. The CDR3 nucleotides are TGTGCCAGTAGCTGGCAGGTTATGAACACTGAAGCTTTCTTT.

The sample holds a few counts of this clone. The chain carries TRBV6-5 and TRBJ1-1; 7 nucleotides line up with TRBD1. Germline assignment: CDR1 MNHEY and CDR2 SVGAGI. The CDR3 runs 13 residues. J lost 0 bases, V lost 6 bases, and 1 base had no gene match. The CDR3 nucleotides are TGTGCCAGCAGGGACAGGATGAACACTGAAGCTTTCTTT. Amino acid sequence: CASRDRMNTEAFF.